The sequence of this T cell receptor beta chain was determined in a study of shared clonotypes between healthy human individuals. TCRdb keeps only in-frame clones here, not all; method: immunoSEQ multiplex PCR. The data show some 1,400,000 clones, around 95% seen once. Germline CDR1 reads SGHRS; CDR2 reads YFSETQ. CDR3 size: 14 residues. V lost 2 bases and J lost 7; bases outside the gene matches: 6. V is TRBV5-1 and J is TRBJ2-1, with 7 nucleotides matching TRBD2. This TCR came from a man aged 25-45 years in good health. Material for sequencing was naive CD4+ T cells sorted from blood. The subset denotes: CD45RA+ positively selected. The CDR3, as DNA: TGCGCCAGCAGCTTAGGCGGGAGTAAAAATGAGCAGTTCTTC. Translation: CASSLGGSKNEQFF.